This T cell receptor (beta chain) was recorded in a study of early T cells in non-severe SARS-CoV-2 infection. Whole-study context: Sequenced bulk RNA came from whole blood that was unsorted, and chains were unpaired. General study results and limits: Using VDJdb, the matching emphasized anti-spike CD8 responses while missing private and CD4 specificities.

Each single cDNA molecule received a unique molecular identifier. TCRdb fed the 5' RACE reads into MiXCR, producing one record per CDR3 protein. The table records about 48,000 distinct CDR3 sequences, 6.2% of them present only once. This clonotype is large (0.1 to 1%) within its sample. Its specificity is unknown. The TCR comes from an adult who was a healthcare worker with PCR-confirmed SARS-CoV-2 infection or an uninfected control (not recorded which). The specimen was whole blood, collected at baseline.

This chain's CDR3 is CASSQARDYEQYF. The CDR3 DNA follows: TGTGCCAGCAGCCAAGCCAGGGACTACGAGCAGTACTTC. V is TRBV14 and J is TRBJ2-7, with a weak D call TRBD1 (5 bases). Trimming removed 1 base at V and 3 bases at J, with 7 bases between. This CDR3 spans 13 amino acids. Germline V CDR1 and CDR2: SGHDN, FVKESK.